Following are 8 T cell receptor beta chains from one sample sequenced in a study of blood T cell repertoires in COVID-19 (dated by TCRdb to 2018 to 2021). Library creation used the immunoSEQ multiplex PCR assay. TCRdb retrieved this table from immuneACCESS and kept in-frame rearrangements only. Not all clones are present; in checked studies, unresolved V genes account for under half, and no reason is known for the remainder. This sample comprises tens of thousands of clones, 90% of them detected only once. The ten largest make up 15% to 20% of the sample. The specimen sequenced was peripheral blood. These receptors all come from a man older than 75 with acute or convalescent COVID-19.

The CDR3 DNA follows: TGTGCCAGCAGCCTCTACGGGCAGGGTGTCACCGGGGAGCTGTTTTTT. Amino acids: CASSLYGQGVTGELFF. This chain connects TRBV5-4 to TRBJ2-2; tentative D call: TRBD1 (5 bases). The V end was cut by 4 bases, the J end by 4 bases, with 17 bases between. In germline, CDR1 is SGHNT, CDR2 YYREEE (reference sequence). The CDR3 runs 16 residues.

V gene TRBV11-3 combines with J gene TRBJ2-2; 9 bases are a match to TRBD1. Germline V CDR1 and CDR2: SGHNT, YENEEA. Trimming took 1 base from V and 6 from J; bases not matched to a gene: 9. This CDR3 is built from 17 residues. The CDR3 loop reads CASSLGLTGGFSGELFF. The CDR3 bases are TGTGCCAGCAGCTTAGGGCTGACAGGGGGTTTTTCCGGGGAGCTGTTTTTT.

This rearrangement joins TRBV7-6 to TRBJ2-2, with 8 bases that match TRBD1. Germline V gives CDR1 SGHVS, CDR2 FNYEAQ. Trimming took 5 bases from V and 5 from J; bases not matched to a gene: 10. The CDR3 contains 16 residues. The CDR3 DNA is TGTGCCAGCAGCCTTGGACAGGGTTTGAGTACCGGGGAGCTGTTTTTT. Protein sequence: CASSLGQGLSTGELFF.

CDR3 bases: TGTGCCAGCAGCCAAGAGAGGTTGCTAGCTGAGCAGTTCTTC. Translation gives CASSQERLLAEQFF. The rearrangement joins TRBV4-2 to TRBJ2-1, with a weak D call TRBD2 (5 bases). Germline lookup yields CDR1 LGHNA and CDR2 YNFKEQ. The V gene lost 0 bases and the J gene lost 9 bases, with 12 bases spanning the gap. This CDR3 region has 14 residues.

This chain uses TRBV21-1 with TRBJ1-6; no DNA check was done on the table's D call, TRBD1. TRBV21-1 is tagged as a pseudogene. The CDR3 sequence is 18 residues long. The CDR3 here is CASSKGEGQGWLGSPLHF. In DNA form, the CDR3 reads TGTGCCAGCAGCAAAGGCGAGGGACAGGGATGGTTGGGCTCACCCCTCCACTTT.

About this clone: An end of the junction does not agree with germline; a read error may underlie this. V and J are TRBV18 and TRBJ2-5, with TRBD1 identical over 7 bases. Germline V CDR1 and CDR2: KGHSH, LQKENI. This CDR3 contains 15 residues. Written as DNA, the CDR3 is TGTGCCAGCTCTCCACAGGGGATGGGCCAGGAGACCCAGTACTTC. Amino acid sequence: CASSPQGMGQETQYF.

The V gene is TRBV19, the J gene TRBJ2-1; 10 bases align to TRBD1. After removal of 7 bases from V and 10 bases from J, the junction contained 10 bases not matched to a gene. Germline V gives CDR1 LNHDA, CDR2 SQIVND (reference sequence). The length of the CDR3 is 14 residues. CDR3 DNA: TGTGCCAGTAACCCCGGGACAGGGGTCGAAGAGCAGTTCTTC. Translated, it gives CASNPGTGVEEQFF.

The chain is built from TRBV2 and TRBJ1-2, with a possible D match to TRBD1 (6 bases). The CDR3 loop spans 11 amino acids. The germline V gene has CDR1 SNHLY and CDR2 FYNNEI. Trimming shortened V by 6 bases and J by 8 bases, and 10 bases separated the two germline ends. In nucleotides, the CDR3 is TGTGCCAGCAGACAGGGTAGCGGCTACACCTTC. Protein: CASRQGSGYTF.